The rows below give T cell receptor beta chains drawn from one sample of a study of cytomegalovirus exposure and HLA in healthy donors. Generated by immunoSEQ multiplex PCR, the TCRdb table keeps only in-frame clones and is missing some. This sample carries over 200,000 clones, 70% to 90% of them seen once, and the ten largest clones take 2.5% to 3.5%. Specimen: PBMCs. All receptors come from a woman between 18 and 29 years old in good health and CMV-seronegative. CDR3s include the opening cysteine and the closing phenylalanine or tryptophan. The order of the fields is V gene, J gene, clone size, D gene, CDR3 DNA, CDR3 protein. D genes are given only for firm matches. Clone size is stated in some rows and not others, as once, few, many or a class when expanded.

>TRBV5-1|TRBJ2-1|NA|NA
TGCGCCAGCAGCACCCAAGCCGTGCCCGAGCAGTTCTTC
CASSTQAVPEQFF
>TRBV30|TRBJ2-5|NA|TRBD1
TGTGCCTGGACCCGGGACAGGGTTTACGAGACCCAGTACTTC
CAWTRDRVYETQYF
>TRBV5-1|TRBJ2-1|NA|TRBD2
TGCGCCAGCAGCTTAACTAGCGGGAGATCTCGGGGTGAGCAGTTCTTC
CASSLTSGRSRGEQFF
>TRBV5-1|TRBJ2-5|NA|NA
TGCGCCAGCAGCTTGGACGGGGTTGGAGAGACCCAGTACTTC
CASSLDGVGETQYF
>TRBV2|TRBJ1-2|NA|NA
TGTGCCAGCAATCGGGAGATCTATGGCTACACCTTC
CASNREIYGYTF
>TRBV5-1|TRBJ2-3|NA|TRBD2
TGCGCCAGCAGCCTGGGACTAGCGCGCACAGATACGCAGTATTTT
CASSLGLARTDTQYF
>TRBV27|TRBJ1-1|NA|NA
TGTGCCAGCAGTCTCGGAGGGAACACTGAAGCTTTCTTT
CASSLGGNTEAFF
>TRBV14|TRBJ2-2|NA|TRBD1
TGTGCCAGCAGCCAAAGGACGACAGGGAACTCCGGGGAGCTGTTTTTT
CASSQRTTGNSGELFF
>TRBV11-2|TRBJ2-3|NA|TRBD1
TGTGCCAGCAGCTCCCACCTAGGGGACAGGGCTCTAACGCAGTATTTT
CASSSHLGDRALTQYF
>TRBV2|TRBJ2-7|NA|NA
TGTGCCAGCAGGAAAGAGGGAGCTACCTACGAGCAGTACTTC
CASRKEGATYEQYF
>TRBV28|TRBJ2-7|NA|TRBD1
TGTGCCAGCAGTGCCGGGACAGGGGGTTTCTACGAGCAGTACTTC
CASSAGTGGFYEQYF
>TRBV11-2|TRBJ2-7|NA|TRBD1
TGTGCCAGCAGCCGGGGACAGGGGTACGAGCAGTACTTC
CASSRGQGYEQYF
>TRBV13|TRBJ2-7|NA|TRBD1
TGTGCCAGCAGCCCATCATACAGGGGATCCTACGAGCAGTACTTC
CASSPSYRGSYEQYF
>TRBV11-2|TRBJ2-3|NA|TRBD2
TGTGCCAGCAGCTTAGACCCTCCTTCGGGAGGGAACACAGATACGCAGTATTTT
CASSLDPPSGGNTDTQYF
>TRBV19|TRBJ1-5|NA|NA
TGTGCCAGTAGTTCTGCTGCCACAGGGAATCAGCCCCAGCATTTT
CASSSAATGNQPQHF
>TRBV28|TRBJ2-7|few|NA
TGTGCCAGCGGTACCAGCTACGAGCAGTACTTC
CASGTSYEQYF
>TRBV6-5|TRBJ1-2|few|NA
TGTGCCAGCAGGGCCCCTCTGGTGGATGGCTACACCTTC
CASRAPLVDGYTF
>TRBV28|TRBJ2-1|once|TRBD1
TGTGCCAGCAGTTTCTCCGGGACAGGGAACAATGAGCAGTTCTTC
CASSFSGTGNNEQFF
>TRBV21-1|TRBJ1-2|NA|NA
TGTGCCAGCAGCAAGAACAGGGCTGGCTATGGCTACACCTTC
CASSKNRAGYGYTF
>TRBV27|TRBJ2-3|NA|TRBD1
TGTGCCAGCAGGCGTCGACCCGGGACAGGATCTAGCACAGATACGCAGTATTTT
CASRRRPGTGSSTDTQYF
>TRBV5-1|TRBJ2-7|NA|NA
TGCGCCAGCAGCTTTAACAGGGAGCTGAACTACGAGCAGTACTTC
CASSFNRELNYEQYF
>TRBV7-8|TRBJ2-1|NA|NA
TGTGCCAGCAGCTTTAGGGACATATCAAATGAGCAGTTCTTC
CASSFRDISNEQFF
>TRBV11-2|TRBJ2-4|NA|TRBD1
TGTGCCAGCAGCTTAGCAGGGGGTCAGAACATTCAGTACTTC
CASSLAGGQNIQYF
>TRBV7-8|TRBJ1-2|NA|NA
TGTGCCAGCAGCTTCGGCTATGGCTACACCTTC
CASSFGYGYTF
>TRBV5-1|TRBJ1-2|NA|TRBD1
TGCGCCAGCAGCCAGGGGGTAAACTATGGCTACACCTTC
CASSQGVNYGYTF
>TRBV7-8|TRBJ1-5|once|TRBD1
TGTGCCAGCAGCTTAGGGGACAGTAGCAATCAGCCCCAGCATTTT
CASSLGDSSNQPQHF
>TRBV18|TRBJ2-5|NA|TRBD1
TGTGCCAGCTCACTACGGACAGGGCAGTTGGCTCTTGGCCAAGAGACCCAGTACTTC
CASSLRTGQLALGQETQYF
>TRBV28|TRBJ2-1|NA|TRBD2
TGTGCCAGCAGTTCTTCTAGCGGGAGGGCCAATTACAATGAGCAGTTCTTC
CASSSSSGRANYNEQFF
>TRBV7-3|TRBJ2-3|NA|NA
TGTGCCAGCAGCTCCATGAGCACAGATACGCAGTATTTT
CASSSMSTDTQYF
>TRBV5-1|TRBJ2-5|NA|TRBD2
TGCGCCAGCAGCTCTCGGACTAGCGGGAGATCTCAAGAGACCCAGTACTTC
CASSSRTSGRSQETQYF
>TRBV28|TRBJ2-3|NA|NA
TGTGCCAGCAGACATGGGATGACTATCCTCACAGATACGCAGTATTTT
CASRHGMTILTDTQYF
>TRBV5-4|TRBJ2-7|NA|NA
TGTGCCAGCAGCTTGGATCTTCCAGGGGGGCCCTACGAGCAGTACTTC
CASSLDLPGGPYEQYF
>TRBV18|TRBJ2-7|NA|TRBD1
TGTGCCAGCTCCCCCCAGGGGGCGCTGGGCTACGAGCAGTACTTC
CASSPQGALGYEQYF
>TRBV5-5|TRBJ1-2|few|TRBD1
TGTGCCAGCAGCCCAAGACAGGGTCGGGGCTACACCTTC
CASSPRQGRGYTF
>TRBV7-9|TRBJ2-1|NA|TRBD2
TGTGCCAGCAGCTTAGGGGGACTAGCGGGATATTACAATGAGCAGTTCTTC
CASSLGGLAGYYNEQFF
>TRBV7-9|TRBJ1-2|few|TRBD1
TGTGCCAGCAGCCAACCACCGGGACAGCTCTACACCTTC
CASSQPPGQLYTF
>TRBV2|TRBJ1-2|NA|NA
TGTGCCAGCAGTGAAGTCGAGGGACAATTTTATGGCTACACCTTC
CASSEVEGQFYGYTF
>TRBV27|TRBJ1-1|NA|NA
TGTGCCAGCAGTTCCGCCGCAGTGAACACTGAAGCTTTCTTT
CASSSAAVNTEAFF
>TRBV7-9|TRBJ2-1|few|NA
TGTGCCAGCAGCTTATCGGGTAGCTCCTACAATGAGCAGTTCTTC
CASSLSGSSYNEQFF